The 29 T cell receptor beta chains below come from one sample, sequenced in a study of blood T cell repertoires in COVID-19. The data were produced by immunoSEQ multiplex PCR, yet TCRdb's version contains in-frame clones alone and is incomplete. The sample yields over 200,000 clones, over 70% seen once. Sequencing was done on a sample of PBMCs or T cells enriched from blood (not recorded which). Source of these receptors: a woman in her 30s who had been exposed to COVID-19.

The chain employs TRBV27 and TRBJ2-7; perhaps TRBD2 as D (5 bases). Germline CDR1 and CDR2: MNHEY and SMNVEV (reference sequence). V lost 1 base and J 2 bases, leaving 15 bases between the germline ends. The CDR3 has 16 amino acids. The CDR3 protein is CASSLFFGNPTYEQYF. The CDR3 coding sequence is TGTGCCAGCAGTTTATTCTTCGGGAATCCCACCTACGAGCAGTACTTC.

In nucleotides, the CDR3 is TGTGCCAGCAGTTTATCGAGGGGGAGCTATGGCTACACCTTC. Translated, it gives CASSLSRGSYGYTF. The V and J genes are TRBV28 and TRBJ1-2; tentative D call: TRBD1 (6 bases). The CDR3 sequence is 14 residues long. The germline V and J ends were trimmed by 1 base and 4 bases, with 10 bases remaining between them. Germline V gene sequence: CDR1 MDHEN, CDR2 SYDVKM.

The J gene is TRBJ1-1, the V gene TRBV28; 8 bases match TRBD1. The CDR3 extends over 15 amino acids. Germline assignment: CDR1 MDHEN and CDR2 SYDVKM. Trimming removed 6 bases from V and 2 bases from J; junction bases left unmatched: 8. The CDR3: CASRGGDRPNTEAFF. In nucleotides, the CDR3 is TGTGCCAGCAGGGGGGGGGACAGGCCAAACACTGAAGCTTTCTTT.

In its sample, this clone was seen a few times. The chain carries TRBV3-1 (or the pseudogene TRBV3-2) and TRBJ1-1; D gene ambiguous. This CDR3 has 13 amino acids. Germline-derived CDR1 and CDR2 are LGHDT and YNNKEL (reference sequence). The germline V and J ends were trimmed by 0 bases and 10 bases, with 12 bases remaining between them. CDR3 nucleotide sequence: TGTGCCAGCAGCCAAGAGGGTTCGAGGAGAGCTTTCTTT. Residues: CASSQEGSRRAFF.

The chain uses TRBV5-1 and TRBJ1-2; D remains ambiguous. Trimming shortened V by 2 bases and J by 4 bases, and 12 bases separated the two germline ends. Germline assignment: CDR1 SGHRS and CDR2 YFSETQ. This CDR3 comprises 14 residues. CDR3 coding DNA: TGCGCCAGCAGCTTTCTACGACGGAGCTATGGCTACACCTTC. Translating it yields CASSFLRRSYGYTF.

This clone has only a few counts. The rearrangement joins TRBV27 to TRBJ2-3; TRBD2 matches 10 bases. CDR1 MNHEY and CDR2 SMNVEV come from the germline V gene (reference sequence). The CDR3 sequence is 18 residues long. V lost 6 bases, J lost 3 bases, and 15 bases stayed unmatched. The CDR3 sequence: CASRTSGLSILGTDTQYF. The CDR3 bases are TGTGCCAGCAGGACTAGCGGGCTGTCCATTTTAGGTACAGATACGCAGTATTTT.

The chain employs TRBV4-1 and TRBJ2-7; possibly TRBD1 for D (5 bases). The germline V and J ends were trimmed by 0 bases and 0 bases, with 12 bases remaining between them. From germline, CDR1 is MGHRA and CDR2 YSYEKL. The CDR3 extends over 16 amino acids. The CDR3 sequence is CASSQDAVDNSYEQYF. In nucleotides, the CDR3 is TGCGCCAGCAGCCAAGATGCGGTGGACAACTCCTACGAGCAGTACTTC.

The rearrangement joins TRBV27 to TRBJ2-1; tentatively, D is TRBD2 (5 bases). The germline V and J ends were trimmed by 5 bases and 10 bases, with 12 bases remaining between them. The CDR3 runs to 12 residues. The germline V gene encodes CDR1 MNHEY and CDR2 SMNVEV (reference sequence). The DNA of the CDR3 is TGTGCCAGCAGTCCGACTCCGGGGGAGCAGTTCTTC. Amino acids: CASSPTPGEQFF.

The chain combines TRBV15 with TRBJ1-5, with D possibly TRBD1 on 6 matching bases. The V end lost 0 bases, the J end lost 4 bases, and 10 bases lay between the germline ends. CDR3 length equals 15 residues. Germline lookup yields CDR1 LNHNV and CDR2 YYDKDF (reference sequence). CDR3 nucleotide sequence: TGTGCCACCAGCAGAGATGGCAGGGGAAATCAGCCCCAGCATTTT. This gives the protein CATSRDGRGNQPQHF.

The CDR3 nucleotides read TGCGCCAGCAGCTTTGGGTTGGGGGACAGGATGAACACTGAAGCTTTCTTT. This translates into CASSFGLGDRMNTEAFF. The rearrangement uses TRBV5-1 and TRBJ1-1; TRBD1 aligns across 8 bases. The germline V gene encodes CDR1 SGHRS and CDR2 YFSETQ. The CDR3 consists of 17 residues. J was trimmed by 0 bases and V by 2 bases; bases with no gene match: 9.

CDR3 DNA sequence: TGTGCCAGTAGTATGTACTCTAGCGGGAGACAAAACATTCAGTACTTC. Its protein is CASSMYSSGRQNIQYF. This chain joins TRBV19 and TRBJ2-4, with TRBD2 matching 10 bases. The CDR3 has 16 amino acids. J was trimmed by 5 bases and V by 3 bases; bases with no gene match: 7. The germline V gene has CDR1 LNHDA and CDR2 SQIVND (reference sequence).

This chain joins TRBV7-6 and TRBJ2-2, with TRBD1 matching 8 bases. Losses at the gene ends were 5 bases for V and 4 bases for J; bases not matched to a gene: 3. Germline V CDR1 and CDR2: SGHVS, FNYEAQ. The CDR3 covers 14 residues. The CDR3 DNA reads as TGTGCCAGCAGCCTGGGACAGGTCACCGGGGAGCTGTTTTTT. This codes for CASSLGQVTGELFF. Complete variable domain (other parts from reference TRBV7-6 and TRBJ2-2): GAGVSQSPRYKVTKRGQDVALRCDPISGHVSLYWYRQALGQGPEFLTYFNYEAQQDKSGLPNDRFSAERPEGSISTLTIQRTEQRDSAMYRCASSLGQVTGELFFGEGSRLTVL.

This clone was counted a single time. The chain carries TRBV29-1 and TRBJ2-2, with D maybe TRBD1 (6 bases). V shed 6 bases and J shed 4 bases, with 18 bases lying between them. CDR1 and CDR2 (germline): SQVTM, ANQGSEA. The CDR3 runs to 15 residues. This CDR3 is CSVYSPETGTGELFF. Written as DNA, the CDR3 is TGCAGCGTCTACTCCCCCGAGACAGGCACCGGGGAGCTGTTTTTT.

This clone has just one count. This chain connects TRBV29-1 to TRBJ1-2; 9 bases are a match to TRBD1. This CDR3 has 14 amino acids. J lost 3 bases, V lost 6 bases, and 8 bases had no gene match. The V gene's germline CDR1 is SQVTM and CDR2 ANQGSEA. CDR3 DNA sequence: TGCAGCGTCCCGGGACAGGGAGGCTACTATGGCTACACCTTC. Translating it yields CSVPGQGGYYGYTF.

This chain connects TRBV11-2 to TRBJ2-7, with 7 bases matching TRBD2. V lost 1 base, J lost 3 bases, and 3 bases stayed unmatched. The germline V gene encodes CDR1 SGHAT and CDR2 FQNNGV. The CDR3 totals 14 residues. The CDR3 coding sequence is TGTGCCAGCAGCTTAGGGGGGGGTAGCTACGAGCAGTACTTC. It translates to CASSLGGGSYEQYF.

The rearrangement joins TRBV11-2 to TRBJ1-6; weak D call: TRBD1 (6 bases). V lost 2 bases to trimming and J lost 5 bases, with 16 bases between them. CDR3 length: 17 residues. Germline values: CDR1 SGHAT, CDR2 FQNNGV. CDR3 protein: CASSLLGVEGDNSPLHF. The CDR3 DNA reads TGTGCCAGCAGCTTACTTGGCGTCGAGGGGGATAATTCACCCCTCCACTTT.

Note on this clone: At the DNA level, this CDR3 is encoded by other sequences in the same sample as well. Written as DNA, the CDR3 is TGCGCCAGCAGCCTGACTAGCGCCCAAGAGACCCAGTACTTC. Translation gives CASSLTSAQETQYF. This chain links TRBV5-1 with TRBJ2-5; 8 bases agree with TRBD2. CDR1 and CDR2 (germline): SGHRS, YFSETQ. The V gene end was trimmed by 4 bases and the J gene end by 1 base; junction bases not matched to a gene: 3. The CDR3 extends over 14 amino acids.

The genes are TRBV6-1 and TRBJ1-3; TRBD1 might be the D (6 bases). V was shortened by 7 bases and J by 0 bases, with 10 bases between the two germline ends. The CDR3 loop spans 14 amino acids. Per the germline V gene, CDR1 is MNHNS and CDR2 is SASEGT. DNA for the CDR3: TGTGCCAGCAAGGACAGCATCTCTGGAAACACCATATATTTT. This encodes CASKDSISGNTIYF.

This clone was seen only once. The rearrangement links TRBV12-3 or TRBV12-4 to TRBJ1-1, with a tentative D call TRBD1 (5 bases). The CDR3 loop spans 13 amino acids. Trimming left V 5 bases short and J 7 bases short, with 14 bases between. The CDR3 sequence is CASSQKLGGEAFF. CDR3 bases: TGTGCCAGCAGTCAGAAACTGGGGGGTGAAGCTTTCTTT.

The chain has TRBV28 and TRBJ1-5, with 7 nucleotides matching TRBD1. Germline CDR1 MDHEN, CDR2 SYDVKM. This CDR3 has 16 residues. After removal of 0 bases from V and 0 bases from J, the junction contained 2 bases not matched to a gene. The CDR3 reads CASSLWTGHSNQPQHF. In nucleotides, the CDR3 is TGTGCCAGCAGTTTATGGACAGGGCATAGCAATCAGCCCCAGCATTTT.

The V and J genes are TRBV5-4 and TRBJ2-2; 9 bases map to TRBD1. Germline V CDR1 and CDR2: SGHNT, YYREEE (reference sequence). This CDR3 is built from 18 residues. V lost 0 bases and J lost 4; bases outside the gene matches: 10. CDR3: CASSLGIWTGETTGELFF. The CDR3 DNA reads TGTGCCAGCAGCTTGGGGATATGGACAGGGGAAACCACCGGGGAGCTGTTTTTT.

This chain uses TRBV11-3 with TRBJ2-1; possibly TRBD2 for D (5 bases). Germline CDR1 reads SGHNT; CDR2 reads YENEEA. V was pared by 5 bases and J by 0 bases, with 11 bases between. CDR3 size: 15 residues. CDR3 bases: TGTGCCAGCAGCGTTAGCGAGAGCTCCTACAATGAGCAGTTCTTC. It specifies CASSVSESSYNEQFF.

The V gene is TRBV6-6, the J gene TRBJ2-3; D is possibly TRBD2 (6 bases). V lost 5 bases and J lost 2, with 17 bases in between. CDR3 length: 16 amino acids. Germline V lookup: CDR1 MNHNY, CDR2 SVGAGI (reference sequence). The CDR3 region has the DNA TGTGCCAGCAGTCCCCGGGGTAGCGGAGACACAGATACGCAGTATTTT. It encodes CASSPRGSGDTDTQYF.

CDR3 loop: CAWRPRTSGYKVNYEQYF. The CDR3 DNA reads TGTGCCTGGAGGCCCAGGACTAGCGGTTACAAGGTTAACTACGAGCAGTACTTC. The chain has TRBV30 and TRBJ2-7; 10 positions agree with TRBD2. CDR3 length: 18 amino acids. V was pared by 3 bases and J by 3 bases, with 17 bases of the junction left unmatched. The V gene's germline CDR1 is GTSNPN and CDR2 SVGIG (reference sequence).

This clone was counted between two and nine times. This sequence joins TRBV2 and TRBJ1-2, with D possibly TRBD1 on 6 matching bases. The CDR3 runs to 16 residues. V lost 6 bases, J lost 0 bases, and 17 bases lay in between. The germline gives CDR1 SNHLY, CDR2 FYNNEI. Here the CDR3 DNA reads TGTGCCAGCAGCCCTTACCCCGGGACAACTAACTATGGCTACACCTTC. Translation: CASSPYPGTTNYGYTF.

The CDR3 nucleotides are TGCGCCAGCAGCCAACCAGGGGGTAGGATCCACGAGCAGTACTTC. As protein: CASSQPGGRIHEQYF. The V and J genes are TRBV4-1 and TRBJ2-7; the match to TRBD1 covers 7 bases. Germline CDR1 and CDR2: MGHRA and YSYEKL. V trimming: 2 bases; J trimming: 5 bases; junction bases outside the gene matches: 9. This CDR3 spans 15 amino acids.

The chain carries TRBV19 and TRBJ2-1; TRBD2 matches 9 bases. This CDR3 comprises 16 residues. With V trimmed by 6 bases and J by 2 bases, 8 bases remained unmatched. CDR1 is LNHDA, CDR2 SQIVND, per germline (reference sequence). The CDR3 bases are TGTGCCAGTAGCACGGGGGGCGGGAGGGCCTACAATGAGCAGTTCTTC. Translating gives CASSTGGGRAYNEQFF.

This clone was seen only once. The gene calls are TRBV30 and TRBJ1-6; D ambiguous. Trimming cost V 0 bases and J 0 bases, with 3 bases left between them. The V gene's germline CDR1 is GTSNPN and CDR2 SVGIG (reference sequence). CDR3 length: 14 amino acids. The CDR3 loop is CAWSVSSYNSPLHF. The DNA for the CDR3 is TGTGCCTGGAGTGTTAGCTCCTATAATTCACCCCTCCACTTT. The complete variable domain, with remaining parts taken from reference TRBV30 and TRBJ1-6, reads SQTIHQWPATLVQPVGSPLSLECTVEGTSNPNLYWYRQAAGRGLQLLFYSVGIGQISSEVPQNLSASRPQDRQFILSSKKLLLSDSGFYLCAWSVSSYNSPLHFGNGTRLTVT.

The CDR3 spells CASSLRDRGPFNYGYTF. CDR3 coding DNA: TGTGCCAGCAGCTTAAGAGACAGGGGCCCTTTTAACTATGGCTACACCTTC. The chain couples TRBV5-6 to TRBJ1-2; TRBD1 matches at 8 bases. V trimming: 2 bases; J trimming: 1 base; junction bases outside the gene matches: 10. CDR3 length equals 17 residues. Germline CDR1 SGHDT, CDR2 YYEEEE. Using reference TRBV5-6 and TRBJ1-2 for the parts outside the CDR3, the full variable domain is DAGVTQSPTHLIKTRGQQVTLRCSPKSGHDTVSWYQQALGQGPQFIFQYYEEEERQRGNFPDRFSGHQFPNYSSELNVNALLLGDSALYLCASSLRDRGPFNYGYTFGSGTRLTVV.